These 22 T cell receptor beta chains were sequenced from one sample in a study of cytomegalovirus exposure and HLA in healthy donors. PCR amplification relied on 60 Vbeta primers (plus 13 Jbeta primers). Sequencing was performed with immunoSEQ multiplex PCR; in TCRdb, only in-frame clones are kept and a portion is missing. The sample holds some 150,000 clones; roughly 74% are singletons and the top ten take about 2.7%. Sequencing was performed on PBMCs. All receptors derive from a young man in good health and CMV-seronegative.

In nucleotides, the CDR3 is TGTGCCAGCAGCGTAGCCGGGACTAGCGGGGGGGAGACCCAGTACTTC. This sequence encodes CASSVAGTSGGETQYF. This chain connects TRBV9 to TRBJ2-5, with 15 bases identical to TRBD2. There are 16 residues in the CDR3. Per germline, CDR1 SGDLS and CDR2 YYNGEE. V gave up 0 bases and J gave up 5 bases; unmatched junction bases: 2.

This chain connects TRBV6-4 to TRBJ2-2; 8 bases agree with TRBD2. With V trimmed by 0 bases and J by 3 bases, 3 bases remained unmatched. CDR1 is MRHNA and CDR2 is SNTAGT in the germline V gene. There are 16 residues in the CDR3. The CDR3 DNA reads as TGTGCCAGCAGTGACTCACTAGCGGCTCACACCGGGGAGCTGTTTTTT. Translation gives CASSDSLAAHTGELFF.

The rearrangement links TRBV5-4 to TRBJ2-5; weak D call: TRBD2 (6 bases). The CDR3 sequence is 15 residues long. V shed 4 bases and J shed 2 bases, with 15 bases lying between them. Germline lookup yields CDR1 SGHNT and CDR2 YYREEE (reference sequence). The CDR3 DNA reads TGTGCCAGCAGCCTCAGCGCGGGGCTTCAAGAGACCCAGTACTTC. It specifies CASSLSAGLQETQYF.

This clone has more than one count but fewer than ten. The gene calls are TRBV15 and TRBJ1-2; unclear D gene. The CDR3 contains 16 residues. V lost 7 bases and J 0 bases, leaving 18 bases between the germline ends. Germline CDR1 reads LNHNV; CDR2 reads YYDKDF (reference sequence). The DNA of the CDR3 is TGTGCCACCACCAAGGGAGGTGTTGAAGCTAACTATGGCTACACCTTC. Its translation: CATTKGGVEANYGYTF.

In this sample, this clone turned up a few times. The rearrangement links TRBV5-4 to TRBJ1-1, with D unresolved. The CDR3 contains 13 residues. The germline V gene encodes CDR1 SGHNT and CDR2 YYREEE (reference sequence). The V and J ends lost 0 bases and 1 base respectively, with 4 bases between them. The CDR3 bases are TGTGCCAGCAGCTTGGGAGGGAACACTGAAGCTTTCTTT. It encodes CASSLGGNTEAFF. The variable domain in full, with the rest retrieved from reference TRBV5-4 and TRBJ1-1, is ETGVTQSPTHLIKTRGQQVTLRCSSQSGHNTVSWYQQALGQGPQFIFQYYREEENGRGNFPPRFSGLQFPNYSSELNVNALELDDSALYLCASSLGGNTEAFFGQGTRLTVV.

The table lists this clone with a few counts. The chain has TRBV10-3 and TRBJ2-7, with 7 bases that match TRBD2. V lost 2 bases and J lost 3; bases outside the gene matches: 7. CDR1 is ENHRY and CDR2 is SYGVKD in the germline V gene. CDR3 length equals 15 residues. The chain's CDR3 is CAISERRDYLYEQYF. CDR3 coding DNA: TGTGCCATCAGTGAGCGCCGGGACTACCTCTACGAGCAGTACTTC.

This clone was counted a few times. The chain recombines TRBV5-1 with TRBJ1-1; D remains ambiguous. Trimming left V 0 bases short and J 5 bases short, with 20 bases between. Germline CDR1 is SGHRS and CDR2 is YFSETQ. CDR3 length equals 17 residues. CDR3 loop: CASSLAFILPRGTEAFF. The CDR3 DNA reads TGCGCCAGCAGCTTGGCTTTTATCTTGCCCCGAGGAACTGAAGCTTTCTTT.

A remark on this clone: At the DNA level, this CDR3 is encoded by other sequences in the same sample as well. The rearrangement uses TRBV2 and TRBJ2-7, with D possibly being TRBD1 (5 bases). V lost 4 bases to trimming and J lost 0 bases, with 16 bases between them. The CDR3 has 16 amino acids. Germline V gene sequence: CDR1 SNHLY, CDR2 FYNNEI. In DNA form, the CDR3 reads TGTGCCAGCAGTGCTCGTGGGGCCGTATTCTCCTACGAGCAGTACTTC. This translates into CASSARGAVFSYEQYF.

The J gene is TRBJ1-1, the V gene TRBV18; TRBD1 is a possible D gene (5 bases). Germline loops: CDR1 KGHSH, CDR2 LQKENI. The CDR3 is made up of 14 amino acids. Trimming took 0 bases from V and 4 from J, leaving 9 bases between them. CDR3 protein: CASSPPGESTEAFF. CDR3 nucleotides: TGTGCCAGCTCACCACCAGGGGAATCCACTGAAGCTTTCTTT.

The genes are TRBV6-6 and TRBJ1-4; 7 bases line up with TRBD1. Germline assignment: CDR1 MNHNY and CDR2 SVGAGI (reference sequence). The V segment lost 6 bases and the J segment 4 bases; nucleotides outside the gene matches: 5. This CDR3 region has 14 residues. The DNA of the CDR3 is TGTGCCAGCAGATCCCGGGACAGTAATGAAAAACTGTTTTTT. It specifies CASRSRDSNEKLFF.

The chain employs TRBV6-5 and TRBJ1-4; D is possibly TRBD1 (5 bases). Germline V gene sequence: CDR1 MNHEY, CDR2 SVGAGI. Deletions cut 6 bases from V and 0 bases from J, with 11 bases between. This CDR3 is built from 15 residues. The CDR3 is CASSPLTATNEKLFF. Here the CDR3 DNA reads TGTGCCAGCAGCCCCTTGACAGCAACTAATGAAAAACTGTTTTTT.

The chain couples TRBV6-5 to TRBJ1-5; possible D gene TRBD1, 5 bases. This CDR3 comprises 14 residues. Germline CDR1 reads MNHEY; CDR2 reads SVGAGI. V lost 5 bases, J lost 7 bases, and 15 bases lay in between. For the CDR3, the DNA is TGTGCCAGCAGTCGAGTGGGGGGGGAACAGCCCCAGCATTTT. This codes for CASSRVGGEQPQHF.

The chain employs TRBV5-5 and TRBJ1-5, with unresolved D. The CDR3 contains 16 residues. With 3 bases removed from V and 2 bases from J, the gap between germline ends came to 15 bases. CDR1 and CDR2 (germline): SGHKS, YYEKEE (reference sequence). The CDR3 bases are TGTGCCAGCAGCTCCTCACAGAGGGCTGGCAATCAGCCCCAGCATTTT. Its protein is CASSSSQRAGNQPQHF. Together with reference TRBV5-5 and TRBJ1-5, the CDR3 gives the full variable domain: DAGVTQSPTHLIKTRGQQVTLRCSPISGHKSVSWYQQVLGQGPQFIFQYYEKEERGRGNFPDRFSARQFPNYSSELNVNALLLGDSALYLCASSSSQRAGNQPQHFGDGTRLSIL.

The rearrangement links TRBV28 to TRBJ2-7; TRBD2 matches at 9 bases. V gave up 6 bases and J gave up 1 base; unmatched junction bases: 10. CDR1 and CDR2 from the germline V gene are MDHEN and SYDVKM. The length of the CDR3 is 16 residues. CDR3 DNA sequence: TGTGCCAGCAGGGACGCGGGGGGGGCGGGGTCCTACGAGCAGTACGTC. Translated: CASRDAGGAGSYEQYV.

The rearrangement uses TRBV7-9 and TRBJ2-1; D is perhaps TRBD1 (5 bases). V lost 0 bases to trimming and J lost 6 bases, with 15 bases between them. Per the germline V gene, CDR1 is SEHNR and CDR2 is FQNEAQ (reference sequence). The CDR3 is 16 amino acids. The CDR3 DNA is TGTGCCAGCAGCTTAGCAGCAGGGTTGGAATTCAATGAGCAGTTCTTC. Protein product: CASSLAAGLEFNEQFF.

This chain uses TRBV10-2 with TRBJ2-3; no definite D call. The CDR3 is 14 amino acids. Deletions cut 0 bases from V and 7 bases from J, with 11 bases between. CDR1 is WSHSY and CDR2 is SAAADI in the germline V gene. CDR3 in DNA: TGCGCCAGCAGTGAGTCTTCACAGACCAATACGCAGTATTTT. It translates to CASSESSQTNTQYF.

This rearrangement joins TRBV5-1 to TRBJ2-3, with 8 nucleotides matching TRBD2. Germline CDR1 SGHRS, CDR2 YFSETQ. The CDR3 runs to 18 residues. V lost 0 bases to trimming and J lost 0 bases; unmatched junction nucleotides: 9. This chain's CDR3 is CASSLGSLAGGSTDTQYF. The CDR3 DNA sequence: TGCGCCAGCAGCTTGGGCTCGTTGGCGGGGGGAAGCACAGATACGCAGTATTTT.

The sample holds a few counts of this clone. The J gene is TRBJ2-2, the V gene TRBV11-2; 7 bases are shared with TRBD1. With V trimmed by 5 bases and J by 4 bases, 7 bases remained unmatched. This CDR3 is built from 15 residues. CDR1 SGHAT and CDR2 FQNNGV come from the germline V gene. CDR3 bases: TGTGCCAGCAGCCTGAGGGGGCTGGGCACCGGGGAGCTGTTTTTT. Residues: CASSLRGLGTGELFF.

This chain joins TRBV5-1 and TRBJ2-3, with D perhaps matching TRBD1 (6 bases). CDR1 and CDR2 from the germline V gene are SGHRS and YFSETQ. The CDR3 length is 16 residues. Trimming shortened V by 1 base and J by 1 base, and 13 bases separated the two germline ends. The CDR3 region is CASSLQGFWGTDTQYF. The CDR3 DNA reads as TGCGCCAGCAGCTTGCAGGGGTTCTGGGGCACAGATACGCAGTATTTT.

CDR3 sequence: CASSFQKRGGTYEQYF. Here the CDR3 DNA reads TGTGCCAGCAGTTTCCAGAAGCGGGGGGGCACCTACGAGCAGTACTTC. V is TRBV28 and J is TRBJ2-7, with TRBD2 matching over 10 bases. The junction had 7 bases not matched to a gene; V was cut back by 3 bases and J by 2 bases. The CDR3 runs to 16 residues. Germline V gene sequence: CDR1 MDHEN, CDR2 SYDVKM. Full variable domain (outside the CDR3, taken from reference TRBV28 and TRBJ2-7): DVKVTQSSRYLVKRTGEKVFLECVQDMDHENMFWYRQDPGLGLRLIYFSYDVKMKEKGDIPEGYSVSREKKERFSLILESASTNQTSMYLCASSFQKRGGTYEQYFGPGTRLTVT.

The chain is built from TRBV5-1 and TRBJ1-3; D is possibly TRBD1 (6 bases). Germline-derived CDR1 and CDR2 are SGHRS and YFSETQ. Trimming removed 1 base from V and 3 bases from J, with 11 bases in between. CDR3 size: 15 residues. This chain's CDR3 is CASSLRGGGGNTIYF. The CDR3 DNA is TGCGCCAGCAGCTTGCGCGGGGGCGGTGGAAACACCATATATTTT.

This chain connects TRBV6-1 to TRBJ2-7; 9 bases match TRBD1. The length of the CDR3 is 15 residues. V was clipped by 4 bases and J by 2 bases; unmatched bases: 6. Germline V gives CDR1 MNHNS, CDR2 SASEGT. CDR3 residues: CASSGQGDLPYEQYF. As DNA, the CDR3 is TGTGCCAGCAGTGGACAGGGGGATTTGCCCTACGAGCAGTACTTC.